This TCR beta chain originates from a study of T cells in Graves' hyperthyroidism and ophthalmopathy. General study results and limits: Stable hyperthyroidism was separated from ophthalmopathy by a model based on 13 V-J features.

Lactation, pregnancy, other autoimmune disease or uncontrolled infection excluded patients. For the diagnoses, clinical symptoms, serum thyroxine and TRAb, thyroid ultrasound and orbital computed tomography were used. Trimming shortened V by 7 bases and J by 2 bases, and 6 bases separated the two germline ends. The length of the CDR3 is 11 residues. Authors of the study amplified TCR beta CDR3 regions from RNA transcripts. Initially, a first-round RT-PCR of the TCR CDR3 employed the HTBI primer set. TCRdb used MiXCR to reprocess the multiplex PCR reads, holding one entry per CDR3 protein. Of some 770,000 distinct CDR3 sequences in the sample, about 15% are singletons; the top ten hold roughly 8%. In this sample, this clonotype turned up many times. Antigen specificity is unknown.

Input material: blood. This clonotype was obtained from a man aged 18 to 35 with Graves' hyperthyroidism. This chain uses TRBV12-3 or TRBV12-4 with TRBJ2-7, with no clear D. The CDR3 region has the DNA TGTGCCAGCACAAGTGCCTACGAGCAGTACTTC. Translation: CASTSAYEQYF.